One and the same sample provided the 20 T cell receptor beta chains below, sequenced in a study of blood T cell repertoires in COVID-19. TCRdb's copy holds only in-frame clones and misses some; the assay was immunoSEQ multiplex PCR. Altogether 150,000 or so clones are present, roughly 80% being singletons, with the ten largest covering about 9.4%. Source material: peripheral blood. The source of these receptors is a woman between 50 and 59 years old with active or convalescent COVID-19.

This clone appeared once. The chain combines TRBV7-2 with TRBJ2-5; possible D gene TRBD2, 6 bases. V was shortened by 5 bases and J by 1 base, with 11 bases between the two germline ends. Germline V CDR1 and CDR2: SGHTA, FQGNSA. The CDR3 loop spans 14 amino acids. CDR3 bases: TGTGCCAGCAGCCCCCGGGACTTCCAAGAGACCCAGTACTTC. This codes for CASSPRDFQETQYF.

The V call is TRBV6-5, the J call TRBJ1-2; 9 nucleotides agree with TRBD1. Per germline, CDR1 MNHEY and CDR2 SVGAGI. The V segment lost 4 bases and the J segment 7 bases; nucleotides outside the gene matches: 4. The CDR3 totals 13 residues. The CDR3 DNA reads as TGTGCCAGCAGTTCAAACAGGGGGCTTGGCTACACCTTC. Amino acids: CASSSNRGLGYTF.

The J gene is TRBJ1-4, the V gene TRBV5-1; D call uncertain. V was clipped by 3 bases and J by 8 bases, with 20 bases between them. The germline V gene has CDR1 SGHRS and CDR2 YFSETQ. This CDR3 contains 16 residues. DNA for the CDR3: TGCGCCAGCAGCTACGGAGAGGGAAGGCTTTCGGAAAAACTGTTTTTT. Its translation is CASSYGEGRLSEKLFF.

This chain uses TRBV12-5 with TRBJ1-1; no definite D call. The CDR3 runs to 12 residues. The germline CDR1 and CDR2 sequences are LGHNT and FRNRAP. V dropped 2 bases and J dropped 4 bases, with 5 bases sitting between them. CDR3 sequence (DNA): TGTGCTAGTGGTTTGACTCGCACTGAAGCTTTCTTT. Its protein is CASGLTRTEAFF.

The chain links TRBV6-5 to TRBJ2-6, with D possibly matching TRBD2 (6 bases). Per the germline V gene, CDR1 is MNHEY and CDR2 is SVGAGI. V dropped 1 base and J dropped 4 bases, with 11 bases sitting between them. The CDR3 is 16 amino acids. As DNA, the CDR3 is TGTGCCAGCAGTTACTGGGGAGGACGGGGGGCCAACGTCCTGACTTTC. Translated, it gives CASSYWGGRGANVLTF.

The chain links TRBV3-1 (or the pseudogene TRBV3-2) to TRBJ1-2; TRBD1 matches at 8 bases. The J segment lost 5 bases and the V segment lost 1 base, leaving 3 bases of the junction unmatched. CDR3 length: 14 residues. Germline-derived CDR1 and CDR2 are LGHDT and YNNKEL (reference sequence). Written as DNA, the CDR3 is TGTGCCAGCAGCCAAGCCCGGACAGGGTATGGCTACACCTTC. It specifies CASSQARTGYGYTF.

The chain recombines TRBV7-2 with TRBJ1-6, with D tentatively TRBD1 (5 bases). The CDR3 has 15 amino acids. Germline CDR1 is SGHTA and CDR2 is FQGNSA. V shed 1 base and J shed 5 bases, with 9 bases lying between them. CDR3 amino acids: CASSLGPGDNSPLHF. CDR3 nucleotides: TGTGCCAGCAGCTTAGGGCCGGGGGATAATTCACCCCTCCACTTT. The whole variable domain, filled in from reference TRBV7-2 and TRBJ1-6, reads GAGVSQSPSNKVTEKGKDVELRCDPISGHTALYWYRQSLGQGLEFLIYFQGNSAPDKSGLPSDRFSAERTGGSVSTLTIQRTQQEDSAVYLCASSLGPGDNSPLHFGNGTRLTVT.

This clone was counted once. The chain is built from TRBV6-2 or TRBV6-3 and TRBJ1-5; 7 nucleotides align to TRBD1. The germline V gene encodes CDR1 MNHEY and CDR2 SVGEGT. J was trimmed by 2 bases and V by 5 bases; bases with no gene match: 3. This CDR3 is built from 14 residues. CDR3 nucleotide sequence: TGTGCCAGCAGTCGAACAGGGGGCAATCAGCCCCAGCATTTT. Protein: CASSRTGGNQPQHF.

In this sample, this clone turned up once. This CDR3 reads CASSLPPTGPSTDTQYF. In nucleotides, the CDR3 is TGTGCCAGCAGCTTACCCCCGACAGGACCTAGCACAGATACGCAGTATTTT. This rearrangement joins TRBV7-9 to TRBJ2-3, with D tentatively TRBD1 (6 bases). The V end was cut by 2 bases, the J end by 0 bases, with 15 bases between. CDR3 length: 17 amino acids. Germline assignment: CDR1 SEHNR and CDR2 FQNEAQ (reference sequence).

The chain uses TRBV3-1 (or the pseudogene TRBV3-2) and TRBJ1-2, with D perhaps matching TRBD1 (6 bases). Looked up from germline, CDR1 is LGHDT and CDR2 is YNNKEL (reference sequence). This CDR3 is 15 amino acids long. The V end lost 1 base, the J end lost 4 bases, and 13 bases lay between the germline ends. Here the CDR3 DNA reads TGTGCCAGCAGCCAAGCACAGGGCGAGGTCTATGGCTACACCTTC. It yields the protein CASSQAQGEVYGYTF.

The CDR3 loop reads CASSKATSGGDLRKGTQYF. The CDR3 bases are TGTGCCAGTAGTAAGGCGACTAGCGGGGGGGACTTACGAAAAGGAACGCAGTATTTT. This chain connects TRBV19 to TRBJ2-3; 14 positions match TRBD2. This CDR3 comprises 19 residues. V gave up 4 bases and J gave up 9 bases; unmatched junction bases: 18. Germline loops: CDR1 LNHDA, CDR2 SQIVND (reference sequence).

The DNA of the CDR3 is TGTGCCAGCAGCTTAAGGGCGGGGGTCACAGATACGCAGTATTTT. Amino acid sequence: CASSLRAGVTDTQYF. The V gene is TRBV7-9, the J gene TRBJ2-3; 7 bases map to TRBD2. This CDR3 has 15 amino acids. Germline CDR1 is SEHNR and CDR2 is FQNEAQ (reference sequence). The junction had 4 bases not matched to a gene; V was cut back by 2 bases and J by 2 bases.

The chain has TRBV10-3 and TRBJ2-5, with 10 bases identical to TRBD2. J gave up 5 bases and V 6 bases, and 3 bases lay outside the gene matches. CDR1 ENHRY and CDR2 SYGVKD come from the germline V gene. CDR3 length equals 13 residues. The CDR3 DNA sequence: TGTGCCATCAGAGGGACTAGCGCGGAGACCCAGTACTTC. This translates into CAIRGTSAETQYF.

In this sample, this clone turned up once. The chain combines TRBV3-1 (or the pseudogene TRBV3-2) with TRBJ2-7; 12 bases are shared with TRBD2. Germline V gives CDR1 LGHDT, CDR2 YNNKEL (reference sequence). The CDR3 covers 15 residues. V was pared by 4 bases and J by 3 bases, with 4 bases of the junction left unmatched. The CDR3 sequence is CASSPPSGRDYEQYF. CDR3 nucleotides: TGTGCCAGCAGCCCCCCTAGCGGGAGGGACTACGAGCAGTACTTC.

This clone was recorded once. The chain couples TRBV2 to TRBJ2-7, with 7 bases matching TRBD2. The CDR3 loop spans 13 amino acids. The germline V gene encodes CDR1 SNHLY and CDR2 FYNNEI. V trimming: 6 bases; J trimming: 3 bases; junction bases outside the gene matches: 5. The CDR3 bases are TGTGCCAGCAGCGGGGACTACTTCTACGAGCAGTACTTC. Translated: CASSGDYFYEQYF.

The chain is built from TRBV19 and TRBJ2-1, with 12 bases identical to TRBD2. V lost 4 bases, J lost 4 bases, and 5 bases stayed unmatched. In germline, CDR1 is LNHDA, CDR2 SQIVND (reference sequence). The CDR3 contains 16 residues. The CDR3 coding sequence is TGTGCCAGTAGTAGCCTAGCGGGAGGGGAATACAATGAGCAGTTCTTC. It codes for CASSSLAGGEYNEQFF.

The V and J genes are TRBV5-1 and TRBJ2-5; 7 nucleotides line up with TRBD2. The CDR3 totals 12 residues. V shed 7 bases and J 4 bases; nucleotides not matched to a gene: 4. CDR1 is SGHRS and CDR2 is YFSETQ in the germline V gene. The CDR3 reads CASLGEGETQYF. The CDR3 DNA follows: TGCGCCAGCCTGGGGGAGGGAGAGACCCAGTACTTC.

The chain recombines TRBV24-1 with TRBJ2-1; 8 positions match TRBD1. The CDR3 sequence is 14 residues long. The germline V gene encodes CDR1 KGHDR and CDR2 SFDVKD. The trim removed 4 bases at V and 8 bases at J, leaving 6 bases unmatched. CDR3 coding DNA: TGTGCCACCAGTGAGACAGGGGTAACGGATGAGCAGTTCTTC. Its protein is CATSETGVTDEQFF.

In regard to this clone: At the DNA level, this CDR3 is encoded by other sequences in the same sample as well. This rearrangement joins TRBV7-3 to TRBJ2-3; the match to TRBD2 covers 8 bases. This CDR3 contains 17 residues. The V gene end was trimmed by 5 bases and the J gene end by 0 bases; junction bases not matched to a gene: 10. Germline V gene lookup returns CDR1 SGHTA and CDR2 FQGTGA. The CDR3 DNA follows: TGTGCCAGCAGCGCGGGCGGGGGGAGTTCTAGCACAGATACGCAGTATTTT. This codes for CASSAGGGSSSTDTQYF.

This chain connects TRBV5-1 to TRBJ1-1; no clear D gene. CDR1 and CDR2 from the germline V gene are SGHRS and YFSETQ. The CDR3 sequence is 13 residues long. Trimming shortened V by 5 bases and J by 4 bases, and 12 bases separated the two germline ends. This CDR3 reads CASSSRSATEAFF. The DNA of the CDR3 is TGCGCCAGCAGTTCGAGGTCGGCCACTGAAGCTTTCTTT.